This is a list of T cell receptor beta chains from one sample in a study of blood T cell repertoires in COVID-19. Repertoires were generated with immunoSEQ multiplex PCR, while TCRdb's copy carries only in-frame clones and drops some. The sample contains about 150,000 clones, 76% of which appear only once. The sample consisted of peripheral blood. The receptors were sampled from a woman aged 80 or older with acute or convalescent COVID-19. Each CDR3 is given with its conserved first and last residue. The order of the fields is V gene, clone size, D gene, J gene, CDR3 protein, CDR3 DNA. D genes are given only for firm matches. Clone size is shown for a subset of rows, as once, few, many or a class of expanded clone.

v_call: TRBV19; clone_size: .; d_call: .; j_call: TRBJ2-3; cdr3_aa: CASSIPGVGTDTQYF; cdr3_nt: TGTGCCAGTAGTATTCCGGGGGTCGGCACAGATACGCAGTATTTT
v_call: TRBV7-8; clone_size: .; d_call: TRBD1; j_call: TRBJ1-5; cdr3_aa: CASSLDRGQGSGSDQPQHF; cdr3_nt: TGTGCCAGCAGCTTAGACAGGGGACAGGGTTCGGGATCGGATCAGCCCCAGCATTTT
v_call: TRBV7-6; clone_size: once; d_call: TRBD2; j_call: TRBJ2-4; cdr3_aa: CASSPYVTGGRNIQYF; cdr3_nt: TGTGCCAGCAGCCCCTATGTTACGGGGGGGCGAAACATTCAGTACTTC
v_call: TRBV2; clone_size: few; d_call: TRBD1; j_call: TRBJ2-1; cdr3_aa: CASSQDRGRTNEQFF; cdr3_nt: TGTGCCAGCAGTCAGGACAGGGGGCGCACGAATGAGCAGTTCTTC
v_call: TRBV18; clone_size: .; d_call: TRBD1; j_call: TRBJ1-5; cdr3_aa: CASSTDRDQPQHF; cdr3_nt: TGTGCCAGCTCAACGGACAGGGATCAGCCCCAGCATTTT
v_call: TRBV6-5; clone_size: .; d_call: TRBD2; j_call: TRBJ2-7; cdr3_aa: CASGLAAAYEQYF; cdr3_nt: TGTGCCAGCGGACTAGCGGCCGCCTACGAGCAGTACTTC
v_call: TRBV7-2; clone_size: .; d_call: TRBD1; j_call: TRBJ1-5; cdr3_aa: CASSLRRTGTGQPQHF; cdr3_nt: TGTGCCAGCAGCCTGCGACGGACAGGAACTGGTCAGCCCCAGCATTTT
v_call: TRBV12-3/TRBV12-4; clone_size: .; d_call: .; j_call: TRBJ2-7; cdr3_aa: CASSGGAPYEQYF; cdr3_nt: TGTGCCAGCAGCGGCGGGGCCCCCTACGAGCAGTACTTC
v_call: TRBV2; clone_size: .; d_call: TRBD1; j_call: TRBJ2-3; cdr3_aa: CASRASGTGRDTQYF; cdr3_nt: TGTGCCAGCAGGGCGTCAGGGACAGGGAGGGATACGCAGTATTTT
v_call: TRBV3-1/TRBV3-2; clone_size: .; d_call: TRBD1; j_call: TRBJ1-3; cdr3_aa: CASSLRTGGNTIYF; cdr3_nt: TGTGCCAGCAGCCTTCGGACAGGAGGAAACACCATATATTTT
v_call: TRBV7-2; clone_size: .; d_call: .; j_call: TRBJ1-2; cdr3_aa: CASSLNRDYGYTF; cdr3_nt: TGTGCCAGCAGCTTAAACAGGGACTATGGCTACACCTTC
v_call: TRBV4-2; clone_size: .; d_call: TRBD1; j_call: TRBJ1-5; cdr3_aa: CASSQEMTGVTGPQHF; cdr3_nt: TGTGCCAGCAGCCAAGAAATGACAGGGGTGACGGGGCCCCAGCATTTT
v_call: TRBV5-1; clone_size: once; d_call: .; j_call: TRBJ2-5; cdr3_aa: CASRGGNQETQYF; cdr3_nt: TGCGCCAGCAGAGGCGGGAACCAAGAGACCCAGTACTTC
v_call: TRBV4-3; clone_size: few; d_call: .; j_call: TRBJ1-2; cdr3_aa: CASSQDRGTYGYTF; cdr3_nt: TGCGCCAGCAGCCAAGATAGGGGAACCTATGGCTACACCTTC
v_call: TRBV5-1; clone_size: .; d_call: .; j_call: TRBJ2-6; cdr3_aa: CASSLDASGANVLTF; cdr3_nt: TGCGCCAGCAGCTTGGATGCGTCTGGGGCCAACGTCCTGACTTTC
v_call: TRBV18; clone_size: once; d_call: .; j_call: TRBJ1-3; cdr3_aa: CASSPSRGGDTIYF; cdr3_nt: TGTGCCAGCTCACCAAGCAGGGGAGGGGACACCATATATTTT
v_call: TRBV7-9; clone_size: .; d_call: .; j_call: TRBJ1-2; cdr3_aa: CASSFGVGGGGYTF; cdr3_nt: TGTGCCAGCAGCTTCGGGGTGGGCGGAGGTGGCTACACCTTC
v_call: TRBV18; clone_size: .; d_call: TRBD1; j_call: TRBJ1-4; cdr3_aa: CASSPRQGREKLFF; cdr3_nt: TGTGCCAGCTCACCTAGACAGGGACGGGAAAAACTGTTTTTT
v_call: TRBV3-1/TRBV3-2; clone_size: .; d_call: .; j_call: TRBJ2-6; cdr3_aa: CASRLTTAGANVLTF; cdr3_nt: TGTGCCAGCAGGCTTACTACCGCTGGGGCCAACGTCCTGACTTTC
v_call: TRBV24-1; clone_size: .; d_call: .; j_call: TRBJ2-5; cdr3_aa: CATSDRTGPQYF; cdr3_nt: TGTGCCACCAGTGACAGAACAGGGCCCCAGTACTTC
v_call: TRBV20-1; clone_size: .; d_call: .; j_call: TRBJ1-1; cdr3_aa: CSASPRGKANTEAFF; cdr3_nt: TGCAGTGCTAGTCCCCGGGGGAAAGCCAACACTGAAGCTTTCTTT
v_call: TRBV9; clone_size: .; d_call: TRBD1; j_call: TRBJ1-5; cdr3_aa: CASSVGTGIDENQPQHF; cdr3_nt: TGTGCCAGCAGCGTAGGGACAGGGATCGATGAGAATCAGCCCCAGCATTTT
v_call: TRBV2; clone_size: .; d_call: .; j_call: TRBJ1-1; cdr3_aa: CASSERGFHTEAFF; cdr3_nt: TGTGCCAGCAGTGAGCGGGGATTTCACACTGAAGCTTTCTTT
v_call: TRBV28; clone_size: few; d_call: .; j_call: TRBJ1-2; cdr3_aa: CASSPTRHYGYTF; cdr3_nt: TGTGCCAGCAGCCCGACAAGGCACTATGGCTACACCTTC
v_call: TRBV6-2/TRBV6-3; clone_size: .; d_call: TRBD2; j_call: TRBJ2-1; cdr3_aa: CASSPPGLGQNEQFF; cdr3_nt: TGTGCCAGCAGTCCCCCGGGACTAGGCCAAAATGAGCAGTTCTTC
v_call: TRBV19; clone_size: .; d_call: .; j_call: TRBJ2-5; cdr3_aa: CASRATGGRETQYF; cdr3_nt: TGTGCCAGTAGGGCCACCGGGGGGCGGGAGACCCAGTACTTC
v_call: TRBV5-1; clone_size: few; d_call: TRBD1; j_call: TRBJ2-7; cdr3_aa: CASRPTRDSSYEQYF; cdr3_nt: TGCGCCAGCAGGCCGACCCGGGACAGTTCCTACGAGCAGTACTTC
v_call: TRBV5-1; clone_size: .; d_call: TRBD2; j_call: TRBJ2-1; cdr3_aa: CASSPASGSYNEQFF; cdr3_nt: TGCGCCAGCAGCCCGGCTAGCGGGAGCTACAATGAGCAGTTCTTC
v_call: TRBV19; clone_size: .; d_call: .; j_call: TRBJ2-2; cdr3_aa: CASSTGLNTGELFF; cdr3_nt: TGTGCCAGTAGTACGGGACTTAACACCGGGGAGCTGTTTTTT
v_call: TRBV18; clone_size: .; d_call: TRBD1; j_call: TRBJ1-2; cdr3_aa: CASSPAPGQGFYTF; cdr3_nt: TGTGCCAGCTCACCTGCGCCGGGACAGGGGTTTTACACCTTC
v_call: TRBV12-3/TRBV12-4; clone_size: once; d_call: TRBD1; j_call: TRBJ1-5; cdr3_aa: CASSVTGDQPQHF; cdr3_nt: TGTGCCAGCAGTGTGACAGGGGATCAGCCCCAGCATTTT
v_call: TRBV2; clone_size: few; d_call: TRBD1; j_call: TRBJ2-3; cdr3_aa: CASKAASGTGTQYF; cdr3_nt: TGTGCCAGCAAGGCTGCGTCCGGGACAGGAACGCAGTATTTT
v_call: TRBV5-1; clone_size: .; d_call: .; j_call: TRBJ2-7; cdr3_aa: CASSSSDRTYEQYF; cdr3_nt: TGCGCCAGCAGCTCCTCGGACAGAACCTACGAGCAGTACTTC